The clone carrying this TCR beta chain was recorded many times. The data stem from a study of T cells in Graves' hyperthyroidism and ophthalmopathy. Amplified TCR beta CDR3 regions came from RNA transcripts. HTBI primers were the set used in a first-round RT-PCR of the TCR CDR3. TCRdb re-called the multiplex PCR reads with MiXCR, one entry per CDR3 protein. This repertoire shows about 640,000 distinct CDR3 sequences, about 20% found once; its top ten account for 34%. The CDR3 spans 16 residues. The V and J ends lost 0 bases and 6 bases respectively, with 15 bases between them. Germline V lookup: CDR1 MDHEN, CDR2 SYDVKM.

Input material: blood. The sequence came from a young man with Graves' ophthalmopathy. This chain connects TRBV28 to TRBJ1-5, with D possibly being TRBD1 (5 bases). The CDR3 DNA reads as TGTGCCAGCAGTTTATGGAGGGGCGCAAGAGGTCAGCCCCAGCATTTT. It encodes CASSLWRGARGQPQHF.